This record concerns one T cell receptor (beta chain) sequence. Its cognate antigen has yet to be identified. Base qualities were left out, and no much larger clone turns up one base away. The immunoSEQ multiplex PCR assay was used to generate TCR libraries, with TCR-beta and/or TCR-alpha/delta assays applied to each sample. The Illumina high-throughput platform was used to sequence the amplified TCR libraries. The source study handled its data this way. Clustering and dimensionality reduction were performed using pairwise TCRdist distances among GMM-specific receptors from ex vivo sorted or in vitro expanded T cells. Each clinical repertoire was assigned a mean NN-distance score, defined as the average TCRdist to the nearest 10% of tetramer-positive reference sequences. GEM TCR motif frequency was calculated as the fraction of unique TCRs that matched known GEM sequences in V/J usage and CDR3 length. Linear discriminant analysis with leave-one-out cross-validation, implemented in scikit-learn, was used to classify active tuberculosis. TCRdb took over this immuneACCESS table, retaining in-frame rearrangements with V and J assigned. Such tables are incomplete; in checked studies, under half of the missing clones stem from an unresolved V gene, and the remainder is unexplained. D and trimming come from the DNA, and the V and J calls and clone size come from that table. The sample table records some 47,000 clones; 90% to 95% of these occur just once. The ten largest clones represent 6% to 8% of the sample.

According to the germline V gene, CDR1 reads SGHNT and CDR2 reads YENEEA. V sheds 3 bases and J sheds 9 bases, leaving 15 bases between their ends. Reading from cysteine to phenylalanine, the CDR3 counts 14 amino acids. The only DNA kept is the CDR3, 42 bases in frame from the first base. These data belong to a study of T cells in tuberculosis (dated by TCRdb to between 2017 and 2018). Context from the whole study: To characterize T cells specific for the mycobacterial lipid antigen glucose monomycolate (GMM), the study used CD1B tetramers together with high-throughput TCR immunosequencing. IGRA-negative adolescents, IGRA-positive adolescents with latent tuberculosis and adults with active tuberculosis, more than 9 per group, were compared in a South African clinical cohort.

Overall results and qualifications from the work: Smaller NN-distances were partly driven by shorter CDR3-alpha lengths in active tuberculosis patients, and statistical significance was not reached for the TCR-beta difference. Smaller mean NN-distances to GMM-specific TCRs were observed in active tuberculosis TCR-alpha repertoires than in IGRA-negative controls, suggesting clonal expansion of GMM-specific TCRs. Which clinical samples got chosen depended on the availability of cryopreserved specimens, and the active tuberculosis cases were adults, whereas the controls were adolescents. An accuracy of more than 80% (AUROC 0.85 to 0.9) was reached by a classifier using the diverse GMM-specific repertoire, compared with about 65% accuracy when GEM motif frequencies were used.

At study entry, a tuberculin skin test and the QuantiFERON-TB GOLD In-Tube IGRA were used to screen adolescents for latent tuberculosis infection. Unsorted cryopreserved PBMC were immunosequenced, covering on average approximately 98,000 T cells per clinical donor. Eleven high schools in the Worcester region of the Western Cape, South Africa, served as enrollment sites for adolescents aged 12 to 18 years. About ten M. tuberculosis-infected adolescents and about 10 uninfected adolescents, matched for age and sex, were selected. For the adolescents, PBMC were isolated by density centrifugation from freshly drawn heparinized blood and then cryopreserved.

The source is a donor aged 10-35 years with latent tuberculosis or without tuberculosis infection. Sequencing was performed on PBMCs. The V and J genes are TRBV11-3 and TRBJ2-1; possibly the D gene is TRBD2, per 7 matching bases. The DNA sequence is as follows: TGTGCCAGCAGCTTGAGGGGGGGGCAGGGTGAGCAGTTCTTC. Its protein product is CASSLRGGQGEQFF.